A selection of T cell receptor beta chains follows, all from one sample in a study of response to subunit inactivated influenza vaccine. TCRdb analysed the RT-PCR reads with MiXCR anew, one entry per CDR3 protein. The sample has around 520,000 distinct CDR3 sequences, about 25% seen once. This material consisted of CD4+ T cells sorted from PBMCs, taken more than 4 days after vaccination. These receptor sequences come from a man aged 50-59 years who received an inactivated influenza vaccine. CDR3s include the opening cysteine and the closing phenylalanine or tryptophan. D genes are given only for firm matches. Part of the rows lack a size; the others show once, few, many or a class for expanded clones.

size	D	V	J	CDR3	DNA
once	TRBD2	TRBV5-6	TRBJ2-3	CASSTSGRAGDTQYF	TGTGCCAGCAGCACGAGCGGGAGGGCGGGAGATACGCAGTATTTT
.	TRBD2	TRBV28	TRBJ2-3	CASSPGLAGGRADTQYF	TGTGCCAGCAGTCCGGGACTAGCGGGAGGTCGGGCAGATACGCAGTATTTT
once	.	TRBV19	TRBJ1-4	CASSGVRRSEKLFF	TGTGCCAGTAGTGGGGTCAGGCGGAGTGAAAAACTGTTTTTT
few	.	TRBV4-1	TRBJ1-2	CASSQEIGVGYTF	TGCGCCAGCAGCCAAGAGATAGGGGTTGGCTACACCTTC
few	.	TRBV7-9	TRBJ2-2	CASSLPTLNTGELFF	TGTGCCAGCAGCTTACCCACGTTGAACACCGGGGAGCTGTTTTTT
.	TRBD1	TRBV7-9	TRBJ2-3	CASSLHRGGGTDTQYF	TGTGCCAGCAGCTTACACAGGGGCGGAGGCACAGATACGCAGTATTTT
.	TRBD1	TRBV7-8	TRBJ2-3	CASRLQGGQGDTQYF	TGTGCCAGCAGACTACAGGGGGGTCAGGGAGATACGCAGTATTTT
.	.	TRBV9	TRBJ2-1	CASSTTSHEQFF	TGTGCCAGCAGCACCACTAGCCATGAGCAGTTCTTC
.	.	TRBV7-6	TRBJ1-6	CASSLGTRPYNSPLHF	TGTGCCAGCAGCTTGGGCACGCGCCCCTATAATTCACCCCTCCACTTT
.	.	TRBV5-1	TRBJ2-7	CASSFDTVYEQYF	TGCGCCAGCAGCTTCGATACAGTCTACGAGCAGTACTTC
.	TRBD1	TRBV6-1	TRBJ2-1	CASTPDRGYNEQFF	TGTGCCAGCACACCGGACAGGGGGTACAATGAGCAGTTCTTC
many	.	TRBV7-2	TRBJ2-7	CASSLLVGPHEQYF	TGTGCCAGCAGCTTACTCGTAGGCCCCCACGAGCAGTACTTC
few	.	TRBV4-2	TRBJ2-7	CASSQTGALFEQYF	TGTGCCAGCAGCCAGACCGGGGCCCTTTTCGAGCAGTACTTC
.	.	TRBV28	TRBJ2-5	CASTSTGETQYF	TGTGCCAGCACCTCGACGGGAGAGACCCAGTACTTC
.	.	TRBV27	TRBJ2-1	CAIGAFTGYEQFF	TGTGCCATCGGGGCGTTCACGGGATATGAGCAGTTCTTC
many	.	TRBV27	TRBJ2-2	CASSLSLRPNTGELFF	TGTGCCAGCAGTTTAAGTCTCCGGCCTAACACCGGGGAGCTGTTTTTT
.	TRBD1	TRBV29-1	TRBJ2-3	CSVVLLQGAADTQYF	TGCAGCGTCGTATTATTACAGGGGGCTGCAGATACGCAGTATTTT
few	TRBD2	TRBV7-2	TRBJ2-3	CASSPGLAGFRTDTQYF	TGTGCCAGCAGCCCCGGACTAGCGGGATTCCGGACAGATACGCAGTATTTT
few	.	TRBV6-2/TRBV6-3	TRBJ2-2	CATQNREIRTGELFF	TGTGCCACCCAGAACCGGGAGATTCGGACCGGGGAGCTGTTTTTT
few	TRBD1	TRBV7-2	TRBJ2-7	CASSLMPGTGDKCF	TGTGCCAGCAGCTTGATGCCCGGGACAGGGGACAAATGTTTC
.	TRBD1	TRBV7-2	TRBJ1-6	CASSARTGRGSPLHF	TGTGCCAGCAGCGCCCGGACAGGGCGGGGCTCACCCCTCCACTTT
.	.	TRBV12-3/TRBV12-4	TRBJ2-2	CASSFQGWGTGELFF	TGTGCCAGCAGTTTCCAGGGATGGGGGACCGGGGAGCTGTTTTTT
few	.	TRBV6-6	TRBJ2-3	CASSSDGYTQYF	TGTGCCAGCAGTTCGGACGGATATACGCAGTATTTT
.	.	TRBV12-3/TRBV12-4	TRBJ1-3	CASSLGGVSGNTIYF	TGTGCCAGCAGTTTAGGAGGTGTCTCTGGAAACACCATATATTTT
.	.	TRBV28	TRBJ2-5	CASTHPRTGGETQYF	TGTGCCAGCACCCATCCCCGGACAGGAGGGGAGACCCAGTACTTC
few	TRBD2	TRBV4-2	TRBJ2-7	CASSLGGRGGAYEQYF	TGTGCCAGCAGCCTCGGCGGGCGCGGGGGGGCCTACGAGCAGTACTTC
.	.	TRBV12-3/TRBV12-4	TRBJ2-2	CASSLRLTASGTGELFF	TGTGCCAGCAGTTTAAGACTAACGGCTTCGGGCACCGGGGAGCTGTTTTTT
.	.	TRBV11-2	TRBJ2-5	CASSLGGGDLGTQYF	TGTGCCAGCAGCTTAGGAGGAGGCGACCTGGGGACCCAGTACTTC
few	TRBD2	TRBV4-2	TRBJ2-1	CASSHLMSSSGKSSYNEQFF	TGTGCCAGCAGCCATCTCATGTCCTCTAGCGGGAAGAGCTCCTACAATGAGCAGTTCTTC
.	TRBD2	TRBV5-1	TRBJ2-7	CASSLGTSGGNEQYF	TGCGCCAGCAGCTTAGGGACTAGCGGGGGGAACGAGCAGTACTTC
few	.	TRBV10-3	TRBJ2-1	CAISESPEPEFF	TGTGCCATCAGTGAGTCCCCCGAGCCGGAGTTCTTC
few	.	TRBV7-2	TRBJ2-3	CASSPRRSGWSTDTQYF	TGTGCCAGCAGCCCGCGGAGGTCGGGGTGGAGCACAGATACGCAGTATTTT
.	TRBD1	TRBV6-5	TRBJ2-3	CASSYSQGADTQYF	TGTGCCAGCAGTTACTCGCAGGGGGCAGATACGCAGTATTTT
.	TRBD1	TRBV20-1	TRBJ1-5	CSAEYGTGGRQPQHF	TGCAGTGCCGAATATGGGACAGGGGGCCGGCAGCCCCAGCATTTT
.	.	TRBV12-3/TRBV12-4	TRBJ1-6	CASWSRDRGNSPLHF	TGTGCCAGTTGGAGTCGTGACAGAGGCAATTCACCCCTCCACTTT
.	TRBD2	TRBV10-3	TRBJ2-1	CAISERGSRGEQFF	TGTGCCATCAGTGAGCGCGGGAGTAGGGGTGAGCAGTTCTTC
few	TRBD1	TRBV10-3	TRBJ2-3	CAISGIRTGRDTQYF	TGTGCCATCAGCGGCATTAGGACAGGGAGAGATACGCAGTATTTT
few	TRBD1	TRBV20-1	TRBJ2-7	CSAHRGEQYF	TGCAGTGCCCACAGGGGGGAGCAGTACTTC
.	.	TRBV6-1	TRBJ2-7	CASSETDKKTSSYEQYF	TGTGCCAGCAGTGAAACCGATAAAAAGACTAGCTCCTACGAGCAGTACTTC
.	.	TRBV20-1	TRBJ1-3	CCARPFGPGNTIYF	TGCTGTGCTAGGCCCTTCGGGCCTGGAAACACCATATATTTT
many	TRBD1	TRBV5-8	TRBJ2-1	CASSLRDRYDEQFF	TGTGCCAGCAGCCTGAGGGACAGGTATGATGAGCAGTTCTTC
few	TRBD1	TRBV7-2	TRBJ2-4	CASSLGGDSKNIQYF	TGTGCCAGCAGCTTAGGTGGGGACAGCAAAAACATTCAGTACTTC
.	TRBD1	TRBV7-2	TRBJ2-1	CASSLAQTGGNEQFF	TGTGCCAGCAGCTTAGCGCAGACAGGGGGGAATGAGCAGTTCTTC
many	.	TRBV29-1	TRBJ2-4	CSVRSHRADIQYF	TGCAGCGTCCGATCCCACAGGGCGGACATTCAGTACTTC
.	.	TRBV5-1	TRBJ2-7	CASGGASYEQYF	TGCGCCAGCGGGGGGGCCTCCTACGAGCAGTACTTC
many	TRBD2	TRBV28	TRBJ2-1	CASSSILAGALNEQFF	TGTGCCAGCAGTTCCATACTAGCGGGGGCCCTCAATGAGCAGTTCTTC
few	TRBD2	TRBV20-1	TRBJ2-1	CSATTSGNRNEQFF	TGCAGTGCTACTACTAGCGGGAATCGGAATGAGCAGTTCTTC
few	.	TRBV27	TRBJ2-7	CASSFRSSYEQYF	TGTGCCAGCAGTTTCCGGAGCTCCTACGAGCAGTACTTC
few	.	TRBV7-9	TRBJ2-1	CASRLELDNEQFF	TGTGCCAGCAGGTTGGAGTTGGACAATGAGCAGTTCTTC
once	.	TRBV6-1	TRBJ1-1	CASSLGHKSYEAFF	TGTGCCAGCAGTCTGGGACACAAGAGCTATGAAGCTTTCTTT
few	TRBD1	TRBV18	TRBJ2-7	CASSPQGSGEQYF	TGTGCCAGCTCTCCACAGGGGAGTGGCGAGCAGTACTTC
few	TRBD2	TRBV9	TRBJ2-2	CASSVGTSGNTGELFF	TGTGCCAGCAGCGTAGGGACTAGCGGAAACACCGGGGAGCTGTTTTTT